Presented here are 2 T cell receptor beta chains from one specimen sequenced in a study of OX40 agonist ivuxolimab in advanced cancers. Only in-frame clones appear in the TCRdb table, and some are missing; sequencing was by immunoSEQ multiplex PCR. The sample contains 65,000 to 80,000 clones, roughly nine tenths of which appear only once. The source material was CD4+ or CD8+ T cells sorted from blood, sampled in a trial of the OX40 agonist ivuxolimab. Receptors originate from an adult with an advanced solid tumor such as melanoma, head and neck, liver or kidney cancer.

The V call is TRBV7-9, the J call TRBJ2-5, with a tentative D call TRBD2 (6 bases). The CDR3 has 18 residues. V was clipped by 5 bases and J by 2 bases, with 24 bases between them. CDR1 and CDR2 (germline): SEHNR, FQNEAQ (reference sequence). The CDR3 DNA reads TGTGCCAGCAGCCCAAGTCGCAGCGGGCCTAACACTCAAGAGACCCAGTACTTC. Protein: CASSPSRSGPNTQETQYF. Variable domain in full (rest from reference TRBV7-9 and TRBJ2-5): DTGVSQNPRHKITKRGQNVTFRCDPISEHNRLYWYRQTLGQGPEFLTYFQNEAQLEKSRLLSDRFSAERPKGSFSTLEIQRTEQGDSAMYLCASSPSRSGPNTQETQYFGPGTRLLVL.

The V call is TRBV11-2, the J call TRBJ1-1, with D hard to call. The CDR3 has 13 residues. The ends were cut back, 1 base at V and 5 bases at J, with 8 bases in the middle. Germline values: CDR1 SGHAT, CDR2 FQNNGV. The CDR3 spells CASSLVGGTEAFF. The CDR3 DNA is TGTGCCAGCAGCTTAGTTGGAGGGACTGAAGCTTTCTTT.